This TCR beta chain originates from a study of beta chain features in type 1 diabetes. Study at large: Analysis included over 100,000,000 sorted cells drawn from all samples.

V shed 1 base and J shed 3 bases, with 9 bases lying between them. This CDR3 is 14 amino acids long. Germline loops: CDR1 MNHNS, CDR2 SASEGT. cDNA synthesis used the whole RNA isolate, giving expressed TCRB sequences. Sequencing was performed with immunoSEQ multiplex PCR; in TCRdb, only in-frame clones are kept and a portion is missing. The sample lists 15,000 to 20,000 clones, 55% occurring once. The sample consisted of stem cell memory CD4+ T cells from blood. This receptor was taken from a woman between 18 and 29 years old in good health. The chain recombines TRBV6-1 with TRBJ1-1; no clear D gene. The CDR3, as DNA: TGTGCCAGCAGTGAAGACCGGGGTGACACTGAAGCTTTCTTT. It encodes CASSEDRGDTEAFF.